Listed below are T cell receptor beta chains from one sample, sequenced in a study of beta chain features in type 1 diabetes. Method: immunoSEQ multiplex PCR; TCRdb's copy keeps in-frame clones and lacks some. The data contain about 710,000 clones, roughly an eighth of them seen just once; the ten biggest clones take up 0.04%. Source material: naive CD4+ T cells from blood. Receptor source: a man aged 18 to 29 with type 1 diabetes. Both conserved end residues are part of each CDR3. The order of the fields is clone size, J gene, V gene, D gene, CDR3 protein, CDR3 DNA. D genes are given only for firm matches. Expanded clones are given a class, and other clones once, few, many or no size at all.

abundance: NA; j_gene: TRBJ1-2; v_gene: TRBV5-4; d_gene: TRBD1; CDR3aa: CASSSTDRGWRYGYTF; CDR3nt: TGTGCCAGCAGCTCGACGGACAGGGGCTGGAGGTATGGCTACACCTTC
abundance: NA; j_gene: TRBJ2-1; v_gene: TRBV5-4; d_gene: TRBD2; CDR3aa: CASSWGLAGVYNEQFF; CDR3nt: TGTGCCAGCAGTTGGGGACTAGCGGGAGTCTACAATGAGCAGTTCTTC
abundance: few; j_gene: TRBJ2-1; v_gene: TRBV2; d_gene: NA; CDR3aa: CASSEAGIGGNEQFF; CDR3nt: TGTGCCAGCAGTGAAGCGGGGATAGGAGGGAATGAGCAGTTCTTC
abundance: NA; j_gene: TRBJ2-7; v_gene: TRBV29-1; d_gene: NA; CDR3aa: CSVGGLSYEQYF; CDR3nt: TGCAGCGTTGGAGGACTGAGCTACGAGCAGTACTTC
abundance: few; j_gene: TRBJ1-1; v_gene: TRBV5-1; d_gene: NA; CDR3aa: CASSQQGSIGNTEAFF; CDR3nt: TGCGCCAGCAGCCAACAGGGTAGTATAGGGAACACTGAAGCTTTCTTT
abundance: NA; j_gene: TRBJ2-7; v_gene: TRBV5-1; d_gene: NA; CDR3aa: CASSLSTGQRSSYEQYF; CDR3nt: TGCGCCAGCAGCTTGTCGACGGGTCAAAGGAGCTCCTACGAGCAGTACTTC
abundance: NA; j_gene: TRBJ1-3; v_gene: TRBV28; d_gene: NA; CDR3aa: CASSLGGGAGNTIYF; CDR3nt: TGTGCCAGCAGTTTAGGAGGCGGGGCTGGAAACACCATATATTTT
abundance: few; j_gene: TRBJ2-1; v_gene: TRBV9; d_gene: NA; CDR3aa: CASSVGSGAKKEQFF; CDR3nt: TGTGCCAGCAGCGTAGGATCAGGCGCTAAGAAAGAGCAGTTCTTC
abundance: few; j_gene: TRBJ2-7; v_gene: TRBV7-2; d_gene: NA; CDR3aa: CASSWSAGDYEQYF; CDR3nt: TGTGCCAGCAGCTGGAGTGCGGGTGATTACGAGCAGTACTTC
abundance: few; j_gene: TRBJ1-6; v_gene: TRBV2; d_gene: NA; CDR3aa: CASSLTSGDSPLHF; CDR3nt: TGTGCCAGCAGCCTGACATCGGGGGATTCACCCCTCCACTTT
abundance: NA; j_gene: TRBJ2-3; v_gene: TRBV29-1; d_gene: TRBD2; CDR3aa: CSVPTSGSADTQYF; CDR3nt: TGCAGCGTTCCTACTAGCGGGAGCGCAGATACGCAGTATTTT
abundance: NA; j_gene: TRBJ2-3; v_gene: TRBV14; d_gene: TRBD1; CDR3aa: CASSQGTGIRTDTQYF; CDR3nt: TGTGCCAGCAGCCAAGGGACAGGGATTCGCACAGATACGCAGTATTTT
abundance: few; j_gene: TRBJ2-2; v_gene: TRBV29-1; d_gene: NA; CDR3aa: CSVSNWGAGELFF; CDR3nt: TGCAGCGTTTCTAATTGGGGGGCCGGGGAGCTGTTTTTT
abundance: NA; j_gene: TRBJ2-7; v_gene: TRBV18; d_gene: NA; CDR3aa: CASSRDESYEQYF; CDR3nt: TGTGCCAGCTCCCGGGACGAATCCTACGAGCAGTACTTC
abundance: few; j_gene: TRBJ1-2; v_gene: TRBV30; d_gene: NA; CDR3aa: CAWSGGGRIYYGYTF; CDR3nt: TGTGCCTGGAGTGGCGGGGGCAGGATTTACTATGGCTACACCTTC
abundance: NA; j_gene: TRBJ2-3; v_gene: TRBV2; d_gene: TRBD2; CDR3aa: CASSIAGVADTQYF; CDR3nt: TGTGCCAGCAGTATAGCGGGAGTGGCAGATACGCAGTATTTT